This T cell receptor (beta chain) was obtained from a study of T cell responses to AZD1222 COVID-19 vaccine. General observations from the study: Donors in the cohort were predominantly white British and more often female, and clonal diversity was possibly underestimated. Unmutated variant regions reportedly attract nearly half of all spike-specific TCRs. Baseline testing showed seropositivity in only five to seven AZD1222 recipients. It was only after the peak T cell response that any repertoires were sampled.

This CDR3 contains 13 residues. Trimming took 6 bases from V and 1 from J, leaving 9 bases between them. Germline V gene sequence: CDR1 MNHEY, CDR2 SVGAGI. About this clone: Its specificity is not known.

Data came from immunoSEQ multiplex PCR; TCRdb stores just in-frame clones and leaves some out. This table has tens of thousands of clones, roughly 82% appearing once. This chain links TRBV6-5 with TRBJ1-2; D gene ambiguous. The TCR sequence derives from an adult in good health. This material consisted of peripheral blood, taken on day 0 of AZD1222 vaccination. This CDR3 reads CASSTSINYGYTF. The CDR3 DNA is TGTGCCAGCAGCACGAGCATTAACTATGGCTACACCTTC.